This TCR beta chain stems from a study of shared clonotypes between healthy human individuals. Here immunoSEQ multiplex PCR was the method, and the copy in TCRdb shows in-frame clones only, minus some. The sample has millions of clones; just over 90% are singletons. Healthy adults negative for HIV, lacking recent acute infections or vaccinations, served as donors. CD45RA-negative memory and CD45RA+ naive subsets were split from the CD4+ cells. V lost 6 bases to trimming and J lost 0 bases; unmatched junction nucleotides: 8. Germline V gene sequence: CDR1 MNHNY, CDR2 SVGAGI (reference sequence). The CDR3 loop spans 16 amino acids.

The V gene is TRBV6-6, the J gene TRBJ1-5; 7 bases map to TRBD1. This receptor was taken from a man younger than 30 in good health. Some clones in this sample may be carry-over from other donors' samples. Sequencing was carried out using naive CD4+ T cells from PBMCs. Subset defined: CD45RA+ positively selected. CDR3 sequence (DNA): TGTGCCAGCAGCCCAGGGGGTTCGGCTAGCAATCAGCCCCAGCATTTT. Translated, it gives CASSPGGSASNQPQHF.